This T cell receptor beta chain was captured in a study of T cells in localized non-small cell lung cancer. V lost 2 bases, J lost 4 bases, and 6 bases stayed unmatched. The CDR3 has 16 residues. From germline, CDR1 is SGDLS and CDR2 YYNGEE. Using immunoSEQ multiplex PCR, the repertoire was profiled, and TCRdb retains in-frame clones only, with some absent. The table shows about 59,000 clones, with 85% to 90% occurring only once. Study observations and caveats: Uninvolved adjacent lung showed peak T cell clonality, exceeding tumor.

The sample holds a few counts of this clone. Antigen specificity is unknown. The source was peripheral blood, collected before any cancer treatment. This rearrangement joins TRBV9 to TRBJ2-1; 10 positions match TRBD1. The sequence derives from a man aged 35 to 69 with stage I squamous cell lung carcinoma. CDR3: CASSVLGTGAYNEQFF. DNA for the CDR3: TGTGCCAGCAGCGTCCTCGGGACAGGGGCTTACAATGAGCAGTTCTTC.